This T cell receptor beta chain is drawn from a study of CD8+CD57+ T cells in acquired aplastic anemia. Background on the study: Yields of DNA that came from sorted CD4+ and CD8+ cells averaged approximately 3.2 ug. Study observations and caveats: Sharing between patients and controls was observed for twenty-nine CD8+ CDR3 sequences.

In regard to this clonotype: Its antigen remains unknown.

Profiling that covered TCR beta VDJ and CDR3 relied on genomic DNA as its template. A single record per CDR3 protein comes from TCRdb applying MiXCR to the reads. The repertoire consists of 150,000 to 200,000 distinct CDR3 sequences, with under 55% occurring once and the leading ten covering approximately 2.9%. Germline V gene lookup returns CDR1 SNHLY and CDR2 FYNNEI. The V gene lost 4 bases and the J gene lost 5 bases, with 11 bases spanning the gap. This CDR3 has 14 residues. Selection for sequencing was limited to patients who had shown CD8+CD57+ cell expansion by flow cytometry. By the time of blood sampling, patients had still received no therapy.

V gene TRBV2 combines with J gene TRBJ2-2; possibly TRBD2 for D (5 bases). The sequencing sample was made of sorted CD4+, CD8+, or CD8+CD57+ T cells (not recorded which) from PBMCs. The receptor was isolated from a human donor with aplastic anemia. The CDR3 region has the DNA TGTGCCAGCAGTGGTAGCGTAGGTACCGGGGAGCTGTTTTTT. Translation gives CASSGSVGTGELFF.